This record covers a single T cell receptor (beta chain). Other DNA sequences from this sample encode an identical CDR3 as well. Cells designated naive CD8 were CD45RO-negative and were positively selected for CCR7, with terminally differentiated effector memory CD45RA+ cells excluded. All participating donors were Caucasian adults from Nashville, Tennessee. The CDR3 sequence is 14 residues long. Germline CDR1 and CDR2: KGHSH and LQKENI. V gave up 6 bases and J gave up 3 bases; unmatched junction bases: 7. These data come from a study of shared clonotypes between healthy human individuals. Genomic DNA of every subset was divided equally among multiple immunoSEQ plates. The repertoire was sequenced with immunoSEQ multiplex PCR; TCRdb's copy has only in-frame clones and lacks some. Counted here are about 2.1 million clones, roughly 93% occurring once; the ten biggest clones make up 1.5% to 2%.

This receptor was taken from a man aged 18 to 35 in good health. Some clones in this sample may be carry-over from other donors' samples. The gene calls are TRBV18 and TRBJ2-7; 8 bases fit TRBD1. Sequencing input: naive CD8+ T cells from PBMCs. The CDR3 region has the DNA TGTGCCAGCTCTCCCGGACAGGGCCTCTACGAGCAGTACTTC. Its translation is CASSPGQGLYEQYF.